Following are 8 T cell receptor beta chains from one sample sequenced in a study of T cells after posttransplantation cyclophosphamide. Repertoires were generated with immunoSEQ multiplex PCR, while TCRdb's copy carries only in-frame clones and drops some. The sample has 25,000 to 35,000 clones, none seen only once; the top ten hold about 4.3%. The sequencing input was PBMCs. The source is a woman between 25 and 40 years old in good health and a related stem cell transplant donor.

The table lists this clone with many counts. The rearrangement joins TRBV2 to TRBJ1-6; no definite D call. V gave up 6 bases and J gave up 9 bases, with 18 bases separating them. CDR1 SNHLY and CDR2 FYNNEI come from the germline V gene. This CDR3 is 15 amino acids long. As DNA, the CDR3 is TGTGCCAGCAGCCGTTACAGTTCAGGAGGTTCACCCCTCCACTTT. Protein: CASSRYSSGGSPLHF.

This clone was seen more than once but under ten times. The chain uses TRBV6-4 and TRBJ2-3; the D is unclear. The germline V gene encodes CDR1 MRHNA and CDR2 SNTAGT. CDR3 size: 16 residues. Between the trimmed V and J ends, which lost 0 bases and 2 bases, there was a span of 12 bases. CDR3 sequence (DNA): TGTGCCAGCAGTGACTCGATCTTCTCAGACACAGATACGCAGTATTTT. Translation: CASSDSIFSDTDTQYF.

This clone was recorded many times. The rearrangement uses TRBV5-8 and TRBJ1-5; 9 nucleotides align to TRBD1. V shed 7 bases, J shed 4 bases, and the junction held 3 bases outside the gene matches. This CDR3 is 13 amino acids long. In germline, CDR1 is SGHTS, CDR2 YDEGEE. This CDR3 reads CASDRGDNQPQHF. The CDR3 region has the DNA TGTGCCAGCGACAGGGGGGATAATCAGCCCCAGCATTTT. The whole variable domain, filled in from reference TRBV5-8 and TRBJ1-5, reads EAGVTQSPTHLIKTRGQQATLRCSPISGHTSVYWYQQALGLGLQFLLWYDEGEERNRGNFPPRFSGRQFPNYSSELNVNALELEDSALYLCASDRGDNQPQHFGDGTRLSIL.

This clone was detected many times. The rearrangement uses TRBV19 and TRBJ2-1; possible D gene TRBD2, 6 bases. This CDR3 region has 11 residues. V dropped 2 bases and J dropped 16 bases, with 12 bases sitting between them. Germline CDR1 is LNHDA and CDR2 is SQIVND (reference sequence). DNA for the CDR3: TGTGCCAGTAGTATATCTGCTAGCGCCTTCTTC. Encoded protein: CASSISASAFF.

This clone was counted many times. V and J are TRBV4-1 and TRBJ1-6; D might be TRBD1 (6 bases). Germline CDR1 MGHRA, CDR2 YSYEKL. The CDR3 is 16 amino acids. V lost 1 base to trimming and J lost 2 bases, with 9 bases between them. This CDR3 reads CASSQVWGPYNSPLHF. Here the CDR3 DNA reads TGCGCCAGCAGCCAAGTGTGGGGGCCCTATAATTCACCCCTCCACTTT.

This clone showed up many times. The rearrangement uses TRBV6-2 or TRBV6-3 and TRBJ1-1; perhaps TRBD1 as D (5 bases). This CDR3 contains 16 residues. The germline gives CDR1 MNHEY, CDR2 SVGEGT. V lost 8 bases, J lost 0 bases, and 19 bases lay in between. DNA of the CDR3: TGTGCCAGCCGGCGGTCCAGGGCCATTTTGAACACTGAAGCTTTCTTT. Encoded protein: CASRRSRAILNTEAFF.

This clone was counted many times. The chain carries TRBV19 and TRBJ1-2; maybe TRBD1 (6 bases). Trimming shortened V by 0 bases and J by 4 bases, and 6 bases separated the two germline ends. The length of the CDR3 is 13 residues. CDR1 and CDR2 from the germline V gene are LNHDA and SQIVND (reference sequence). This CDR3 reads CASSIDRGYGYTF. DNA for the CDR3: TGTGCCAGTAGTATAGACAGGGGCTATGGCTACACCTTC.

This clone was counted at least ten times. V usage is TRBV15 and J usage is TRBJ2-2; TRBD1 might be the D (5 bases). The CDR3 loop spans 16 amino acids. Germline CDR1 and CDR2: LNHNV and YYDKDF (reference sequence). Trimming removed 0 bases at V and 1 base at J, with 9 bases between. CDR3 sequence reads: CATSRDWTRNTGELFF. The CDR3 DNA reads as TGTGCCACCAGCAGAGACTGGACACGGAACACCGGGGAGCTGTTTTTT.